This entry features one T cell receptor beta chain sequence. The data derive from a study of cytomegalovirus exposure and HLA in healthy donors. Study information: The early release's HLA-typed donors yielded approximately 82 million unique TCRs.

The germline V gene encodes CDR1 SGHVS and CDR2 FQNEAQ. CDR3 length equals 13 residues. The germline V and J ends were trimmed by 3 bases and 7 bases, with 7 bases remaining between them. PCR amplification relied on 60 Vbeta primers (plus 13 Jbeta primers). Sequencing was performed with immunoSEQ multiplex PCR; in TCRdb, only in-frame clones are kept and a portion is missing. Of 130,000 to 150,000 clones listed, about 80% were seen once; the top ten hold about 2.5%. The sequence was collected from a woman younger than 30 in good health and CMV-seropositive. This chain joins TRBV7-8 and TRBJ1-6; maybe TRBD1 (6 bases). The sample taken for sequencing was PBMCs. Written as DNA, the CDR3 is TGTGCCAGCAGCTTTGGACAGAATTCACCCCTCCACTTT. It translates to CASSFGQNSPLHF.